Listed below are T cell receptor beta chains from one sample, sequenced in a study of vaccination effects on CD4 cells after COVID-19. No antigen has been identified for these receptors. Data came from immunoSEQ multiplex PCR; TCRdb stores just in-frame clones and leaves some out. The data contain tens of thousands of clones, just under 75% of them seen just once; the ten biggest clones take up just under 15%. The sample consisted of CD4+ T cells from PBMCs cultured without peptide, taken after COVID-19 vaccination. The source is a human donor who received a COVID-19 vaccine. The CDR3 runs from the conserved cysteine through the conserved F or W. A D gene is named only where the DNA matches it firmly. Expanded clones get a size class; other rows say once, few or many, or leave the size out.

d_call: TRBD1
clone_size: NA
j_call: TRBJ1-5
v_call: TRBV2
cdr3_aa: CASSPTGGSGRQPQHF
cdr3_nt: TGTGCCAGCAGTCCGACAGGGGGGTCGGGGCGACAGCCCCAGCATTTT

d_call: NA
clone_size: NA
j_call: TRBJ2-6
v_call: TRBV28
cdr3_aa: CACLSPRGANVLTF
cdr3_nt: TGTGCCTGCCTCTCTCCGCGGGGGGCCAACGTCCTGACTTTC

d_call: NA
clone_size: NA
j_call: TRBJ2-2
v_call: TRBV5-6
cdr3_aa: CASSFVLVGTGELFF
cdr3_nt: TGTGCCAGCAGCTTCGTTCTAGTGGGAACCGGGGAGCTGTTTTTT

d_call: NA
clone_size: few
j_call: TRBJ1-6
v_call: TRBV5-4
cdr3_aa: CASSLDRSNNSPLHF
cdr3_nt: TGTGCCAGCAGCTTGGACAGAAGCAATAATTCACCCCTCCACTTT

d_call: TRBD2
clone_size: once
j_call: TRBJ2-7
v_call: TRBV5-1
cdr3_aa: CASRVAGTPYEQYF
cdr3_nt: TGCGCCAGCAGAGTAGCGGGAACGCCCTACGAGCAGTACTTC

d_call: NA
clone_size: NA
j_call: TRBJ1-2
v_call: TRBV19
cdr3_aa: CASSIGQTYGYTF
cdr3_nt: TGTGCCAGTAGTATCGGGCAAACCTATGGCTACACCTTC

d_call: NA
clone_size: once
j_call: TRBJ1-6
v_call: TRBV7-9
cdr3_aa: CASSLGASSLHF
cdr3_nt: TGTGCCAGCAGCTTAGGGGCCTCATCCCTCCACTTT

d_call: TRBD1
clone_size: NA
j_call: TRBJ1-3
v_call: TRBV15
cdr3_aa: CATSPRQGSGNTIYF
cdr3_nt: TGTGCCACCAGCCCCAGACAGGGCTCTGGAAACACCATATATTTT

d_call: NA
clone_size: NA
j_call: TRBJ1-1
v_call: TRBV28
cdr3_aa: CASRTQGGSTEAFF
cdr3_nt: TGTGCCAGCAGGACCCAGGGAGGGAGCACTGAAGCTTTCTTT

d_call: NA
clone_size: NA
j_call: TRBJ1-1
v_call: TRBV6-5
cdr3_aa: CASSPTGNTEAFF
cdr3_nt: TGTGCCAGCAGTCCGACAGGGAACACTGAAGCTTTCTTT

d_call: TRBD1
clone_size: large
j_call: TRBJ2-7
v_call: TRBV19
cdr3_aa: CASSAGQGSSYEQYF
cdr3_nt: TGTGCCAGTAGTGCCGGACAGGGCAGCTCCTACGAGCAGTACTTC

d_call: NA
clone_size: few
j_call: TRBJ2-7
v_call: TRBV5-6
cdr3_aa: CASSLSQALGYEQYF
cdr3_nt: TGTGCCAGCAGCTTGTCTCAGGCCCTAGGCTACGAGCAGTACTTC

d_call: NA
clone_size: NA
j_call: TRBJ1-2
v_call: TRBV7-2
cdr3_aa: CASSLGGPDGYTF
cdr3_nt: TGTGCCAGCAGCTTAGGGGGTCCGGATGGCTACACCTTC

d_call: TRBD2
clone_size: NA
j_call: TRBJ2-5
v_call: TRBV4-2
cdr3_aa: CASSQNSGSGTQYF
cdr3_nt: TGTGCCAGCAGCCAAAATAGCGGGAGCGGGACCCAGTACTTC

d_call: TRBD2
clone_size: NA
j_call: TRBJ2-1
v_call: TRBV19
cdr3_aa: CASTIPASGANEQFF
cdr3_nt: TGTGCCAGCACAATCCCGGCTAGCGGTGCGAATGAGCAGTTCTTC

d_call: NA
clone_size: few
j_call: TRBJ1-4
v_call: TRBV2
cdr3_aa: CASGQGGEKLFF
cdr3_nt: TGTGCCAGCGGTCAGGGTGGTGAAAAACTGTTTTTT

d_call: NA
clone_size: NA
j_call: TRBJ2-2
v_call: TRBV12-3/TRBV12-4
cdr3_aa: CAVGNTGELFF
cdr3_nt: TGTGCCGTAGGGAACACCGGGGAGCTGTTTTTT

d_call: NA
clone_size: NA
j_call: TRBJ1-6
v_call: TRBV27
cdr3_aa: CASSLISVPNSPLHF
cdr3_nt: TGTGCCAGCAGTTTAATTTCCGTTCCTAATTCACCCCTCCACTTT

d_call: NA
clone_size: NA
j_call: TRBJ2-3
v_call: TRBV10-3
cdr3_aa: CAISGGGSAQYF
cdr3_nt: TGTGCCATCTCCGGAGGGGGGTCCGCGCAGTATTTT

d_call: NA
clone_size: NA
j_call: TRBJ2-3
v_call: TRBV5-1
cdr3_aa: CASSSSPEYTQYF
cdr3_nt: TGCGCCAGCAGCTCGAGCCCCGAATATACGCAGTATTTT

d_call: TRBD1
clone_size: NA
j_call: TRBJ1-1
v_call: TRBV5-1
cdr3_aa: CASSLVRDRGLLNTEAFF
cdr3_nt: TGCGCCAGCAGCTTGGTCCGGGACAGGGGGCTATTGAACACTGAAGCTTTCTTT

d_call: TRBD1
clone_size: NA
j_call: TRBJ2-7
v_call: TRBV4-1
cdr3_aa: CASSQQSGTGGYEQYF
cdr3_nt: TGCGCCAGCAGCCAACAGTCCGGGACAGGGGGCTATGAGCAGTACTTC

d_call: TRBD2
clone_size: NA
j_call: TRBJ2-7
v_call: TRBV5-4
cdr3_aa: CASSLARGGSSYEQYF
cdr3_nt: TGTGCCAGCAGCTTGGCTCGGGGGGGTAGCTCCTACGAGCAGTACTTC

d_call: NA
clone_size: NA
j_call: TRBJ2-6
v_call: TRBV29-1
cdr3_aa: CSVGSGANVLTF
cdr3_nt: TGCAGCGTTGGCTCTGGGGCCAACGTCCTGACTTTC

d_call: NA
clone_size: NA
j_call: TRBJ2-3
v_call: TRBV9
cdr3_aa: CASSVEAGGRGDTQYF
cdr3_nt: TGTGCCAGCAGCGTTGAGGCCGGCGGGCGGGGAGATACGCAGTATTTT

d_call: NA
clone_size: NA
j_call: TRBJ2-7
v_call: TRBV12-3/TRBV12-4
cdr3_aa: CASTPVSSYEQYF
cdr3_nt: TGTGCCAGCACTCCCGTTAGCTCCTACGAGCAGTACTTC

d_call: TRBD1
clone_size: few
j_call: TRBJ2-5
v_call: TRBV5-1
cdr3_aa: CASSLEGQDQETQYF
cdr3_nt: TGCGCCAGCAGCTTGGAGGGACAGGACCAAGAGACCCAGTACTTC

d_call: TRBD1
clone_size: NA
j_call: TRBJ1-4
v_call: TRBV28
cdr3_aa: CASSGQGGYNEKLFF
cdr3_nt: TGTGCCAGCAGTGGCCAAGGGGGCTATAATGAAAAACTGTTTTTT

d_call: NA
clone_size: NA
j_call: TRBJ2-1
v_call: TRBV5-1
cdr3_aa: CASSLGRGQFF
cdr3_nt: TGCGCCAGCAGCTTGGGGCGGGGGCAGTTCTTC

d_call: NA
clone_size: NA
j_call: TRBJ2-3
v_call: TRBV4-2
cdr3_aa: CASSHTSTDTQYF
cdr3_nt: TGTGCCAGCAGCCATACTAGCACAGATACGCAGTATTTT

d_call: NA
clone_size: NA
j_call: TRBJ1-1
v_call: TRBV28
cdr3_aa: CASSLWLRTEAFF
cdr3_nt: TGTGCCAGCAGTTTATGGCTGAGGACTGAAGCTTTCTTT

d_call: TRBD1
clone_size: NA
j_call: TRBJ2-7
v_call: TRBV6-5
cdr3_aa: CASTRDRIVNEQYF
cdr3_nt: TGTGCCAGCACCCGGGACAGAATCGTCAACGAGCAGTACTTC